One sample yielded the 4 T cell receptor beta chains listed below, sequenced in a study of blood T cell repertoires in COVID-19. Sequenced by immunoSEQ multiplex PCR; TCRdb stores in-frame clones only, minus some. Seen here are about 55,000 clones, around 90% observed once, and the top ten hold over 13%. Sequenced: peripheral blood. These receptors originate from a human donor with active COVID-19. The donor label of this sample is uncertain.

The genes are TRBV5-4 and TRBJ2-7, with TRBD2 identical over 14 bases. The germline gives CDR1 SGHNT, CDR2 YYREEE (reference sequence). Trimming took 4 bases from V and 1 from J; bases not matched to a gene: 7. The CDR3 is made up of 17 amino acids. The CDR3 here is CASSRGLAGVESYEQYF. The CDR3 DNA reads TGTGCCAGCAGCCGGGGACTAGCGGGAGTGGAGTCCTACGAGCAGTACTTC.

V is TRBV7-2 and J is TRBJ1-3, with 9 bases that match TRBD1. J was trimmed by 0 bases and V by 3 bases; bases with no gene match: 12. The germline V gene encodes CDR1 SGHTA and CDR2 FQGNSA. CDR3 length: 19 amino acids. The CDR3 region has the DNA TGTGCCAGCAGCTTTAGGGGACCGGGACAGGGTTTCTCTGGAAACACCATATATTTT. Translated, it gives CASSFRGPGQGFSGNTIYF.

The rearrangement uses TRBV6-4 and TRBJ2-7; unclear D gene. Trimming took 4 bases from V and 2 from J, leaving 12 bases between them. Per germline, CDR1 MRHNA and CDR2 SNTAGT. The CDR3 runs to 14 residues. The CDR3 is CASSAPDTTYEQYF. The CDR3 coding sequence is TGTGCCAGCAGTGCCCCCGACACCACCTACGAGCAGTACTTC.

The chain carries TRBV19 and TRBJ2-2; 10 bases fit TRBD2. CDR1 LNHDA and CDR2 SQIVND come from the germline V gene (reference sequence). V shed 8 bases and J 4 bases; nucleotides not matched to a gene: 7. The CDR3 is 15 amino acids. As DNA, the CDR3 is TGTGCCAGTCACCTTAGCGGGAGGCTCACCGGGGAGCTGTTTTTT. This sequence encodes CASHLSGRLTGELFF.